One T cell receptor beta chain is described in this entry. Which antigen it targets is not known. Nothing much larger sits one base from this clone, and base qualities are not available. This sample is part of a study of shared clonotypes between healthy human individuals (TCRdb year 2020). Regarding the research as a whole: The cohort included three men and a couple of women between 18 and 49 years of age. Per donor, three plates each were used for CD4 naive and CD4 memory, two for CD8 naive, and one for CD8 memory. Each donor's leukapheresis produced roughly between about 0.85 and 10 billion PBMCs. Blood TCR repertoires of roughly five healthy adults were deeply sequenced to estimate repertoire size and the extent of clonotype sharing between individuals. Libraries were prepared and TCR repertoires were sequenced by different laboratories using diverse techniques, in order to increase sequencing depth and limit assay-specific biases.

The germline V gene sets CDR1 to SGHRS and CDR2 to YFSETQ. V ends up 0 bases short and J 1 base short, with an unmatched junction base count of 7. From the cysteine up to the phenylalanine, the CDR3 has a length of 16 residues. CDR3 DNA only is kept here, 48 bases in frame from base 1. Healthy HIV-negative adults with no recently reported acute infections or vaccinations were included as donors. All donors were Caucasian adults living in Nashville, Tennessee, USA. Magnetic negative selection was used to enrich CD4+ T cells, after which naive cells were positively selected on CD45RA and the negative fraction became the memory subset. Blood was collected by leukapheresis, and PBMCs were isolated by Ficoll-Histopaque density gradient centrifugation and then cryopreserved in liquid nitrogen vapor phase. Purity and quantity of every magnetically sorted T cell population were checked by analytical flow cytometry. From each sorted fraction, genomic DNA was isolated and quantified by UV absorbance on a Nanodrop 2000c.

TCR CDR3 regions were amplified from genomic DNA by multiplex PCR using the deep immunoSEQ assay. Extracted genomic DNA from each cell subset was spread evenly across all wells of several immunoSEQ 96-well plates, with each plate serving as a replicate. For sorted subsets, each replicate PCR was loaded with 150 to 250 ng genomic DNA, equivalent to 32,000 or so T cell genomes. Purified libraries were quantified with a Qubit 3.0 fluorometer, sized on a Bioanalyzer 2100, and re-quantified with the KAPA Library Quantification kit. A separate single-read 150-cycle Illumina NextSeq 550 flow cell was used to sequence each immunoSEQ 96-well plate. The authors processed their data as follows. Because only junctional sequences without quality scores were contained in the immunoSEQ output, filtering matching that applied to full-length reads could not be performed. To assign V/J genes and CDR3, sequences were annotated using PyIR, a Python wrapper for IgBLAST v1.9, with IMGT germline references. Reads were removed for weak V/J assignments (E-value above 1e-6), missing CDR3, stop codons, out-of-frame junctions, or ambiguous translated residues. A V3J clonotype was defined by an identical inferred V gene, J gene, and CDR3 amino acid sequence. The percentage overlap between two repertoires was calculated by dividing the number of shared unique clonotypes by the size of the smaller repertoire. Three approaches were used to assess repertoire richness: RTK rarefaction, the Chao1 estimator, and Recon v2.1 estimates of unobserved clonotypes. Generation probabilities were computed with OLGA for all TCRbeta clonotypes obtained by the gDNA method from several donors. Drawn from immuneACCESS, this table holds only the in-frame rearrangements with V and J called that TCRdb kept. Clones are partly lost; checked studies trace under half to an unresolved V gene and leave the rest unexplained. The V and J calls and clone size are taken from that table; D and trimming were inferred from the DNA. Counted in this sample were 300,000 to 400,000 clones; around four fifths of them appeared once. Roughly a tenth of the sample is in the top ten clones.

The paper's findings and limits, for the study overall: When several donors were compared, the shared fraction of clonotypes was around 4.6% for naive CD4, 3.5% to 4% for naive CD8, 2% to 2.5% for memory CD4, and 0.4% for memory CD8. The genetic and exposure-history diversity represented was limited by the small number of donors. Larger estimated clonotype richness was generally found for naive subsets than for memory subsets. Based on pairwise subsampling, the degree of clonotype sharing among donors was expected to be affected by sequencing depth. Incomplete sequencing was indicated by rarefaction of sorted-subset datasets, despite the large sequencing depth. Compared with non-shared clonotypes, clonotypes shared by all four sorted-subset donors had higher generation probabilities. Sampling was restricted to blood, and TCR repertoires in tissues likely differ from the TCR repertoires found in blood.

The sequence was collected from a man aged 25-45 years in good health. The chain joins TRBV5-1 to TRBJ2-7; 7 bases in between match TRBD2. What was sequenced was memory CD4+ T cells sorted from blood. Sample cell subset or site, as interpreted from the label and publication: CD45RA-negative fraction. The CDR3 loop reads CASSLVGGRPSYEQYF. Read as DNA, the sequence is TGCGCCAGCAGCTTGGTTGGCGGGAGACCTTCCTACGAGCAGTACTTC. Reference TRBV5-1 and TRBJ2-7 proteins supply the regions before and after the CDR3; the full variable domain is: KAGVTQTPRYLIKTRGQQVTLSCSPISGHRSVSWYQQTPGQGLQFLFEYFSETQRNKGNFPGRFSGRQFSNSRSEMNVSTLELGDSALYLCASSLVGGRPSYEQYFGPGTRLTVT.